The T cell receptor beta chain described here comes from a study of blood T cell repertoires in COVID-19. About the study: Italy, Spain and the United States were the sources of the convalescent and acute COVID-19 samples. From T cells, B-cell-depleted T cells, or PBMCs came the material, which was cDNA or gDNA.

The authors' processing: Amplified reference gene primers provided the basis for estimating nucleated cell counts. Some clones are missing from TCRdb's copy, which holds only in-frame ones; the method was immunoSEQ multiplex PCR. The DNA was the basis for D and trimming; V, J and clone size are from that table. The repertoire holds about 140,000 clones, with 76% as singletons. The CDR3 length is 15 residues. Germline loops: CDR1 SGHNT, CDR2 YYREEE (reference sequence). V lost 4 bases and J lost 1; bases outside the gene matches: 5. This clonotype was sampled from a woman of 80 years or more with active or convalescent COVID-19. The chain employs TRBV5-4 and TRBJ2-3; 8 bases agree with TRBD1. The material sequenced was peripheral blood. In nucleotides, the CDR3 is TGTGCCAGCAGCCCCTCACAGGGGGGCACAGATACGCAGTATTTT. Translated, it gives CASSPSQGGTDTQYF.